The 16 T cell receptor beta chains below were found in one sample sequenced in a study of T cells in Graves' hyperthyroidism and ophthalmopathy. There were TCR beta CDR3 regions amplified from RNA transcripts. The HTBI primer set drove a first-round RT-PCR of the TCR CDR3. MiXCR, applied by TCRdb to the multiplex PCR reads, yields one record per CDR3 protein. The sample records around 700,000 distinct CDR3 sequences, over 15% being singletons. The source material was blood. The receptor set was obtained from a woman aged 50 to 60 with Graves' hyperthyroidism that later progressed to Graves' ophthalmopathy.

This clonotype was observed a handful of times. The chain has TRBV6-1 and TRBJ2-1; 8 positions match TRBD2. Germline V gene lookup returns CDR1 MNHNS and CDR2 SASEGT. The V gene end was trimmed by 3 bases and the J gene end by 9 bases; junction bases not matched to a gene: 7. The CDR3 consists of 14 residues. CDR3 sequence: CASSETAGVGEQFF. The CDR3 DNA is TGTGCCAGCAGTGAGACAGCGGGGGTAGGTGAGCAGTTCTTC.

About this clonotype itself: Germline is not matched at one junction end, which may reflect a read error. The CDR3 here is CASTLEGGTDTGELFF. In nucleotides, the CDR3 is TGCGCCAGCACCTTGGAGGGGGGTACCGACACCGGGGAGCTGTTTTTT. This rearrangement joins TRBV5-1 to TRBJ2-2; D may be TRBD1 or TRBD2 (6 bases each). The CDR3 loop spans 16 amino acids. CDR1 SGHRS and CDR2 YFSETQ come from the germline V gene.

In this sample, this clonotype turned up many times. CDR3 amino acids: CASSQAIQVPYEQYF. As DNA, the CDR3 is TGTGCCAGCAGCCAAGCAATCCAGGTCCCCTACGAGCAGTACTTC. The V call is TRBV3-1, the J call TRBJ2-7; no clear D. V was cut by 1 base and J by 2 bases, with 12 bases left in between. This CDR3 spans 15 amino acids. CDR1 is LGHDT and CDR2 is YNNKEL in the germline V gene (reference sequence).

The chain is built from TRBV5-5 and TRBJ1-2; D not certain. The CDR3 covers 13 residues. Trimming cost V 2 bases and J 5 bases, with 10 bases left between them. Germline V gene data show CDR1 as SGHKS and CDR2 as YYEKEE (reference sequence). The CDR3, as DNA: TGTGCCAGCAGCTTTTCCATGGGGTATGGCTACACCTTC. As protein: CASSFSMGYGYTF.

The V and J genes are TRBV5-1 and TRBJ1-2, with 7 bases that match TRBD1. This CDR3 is 14 amino acids long. V dropped 1 base and J dropped 4; count of bases not matched to a gene: 4. Germline CDR1 is SGHRS and CDR2 is YFSETQ. CDR3 nucleotides: TGCGCCAGCAGCTTGTTTGGGACAGCCTATGGCTACACCTTC. Translating gives CASSLFGTAYGYTF.

At least ten counts were recorded for this clonotype. CDR3 region: CASSYSISSGGRETQYF. DNA of the CDR3: TGTGCCAGCAGTTACTCGATATCTAGCGGGGGACGAGAGACCCAGTACTTC. This chain links TRBV6-5 with TRBJ2-5; 10 bases fit TRBD2. The germline gives CDR1 MNHEY, CDR2 SVGAGI. The CDR3 is 17 residues long. V was clipped by 0 bases and J by 4 bases; unmatched bases: 8.

This clonotype appeared a few times. The chain couples TRBV5-6 to TRBJ1-2, with TRBD1 as a possible D gene (5 bases). V shed 6 bases and J shed 6 bases, with 18 bases lying between them. CDR1 SGHDT and CDR2 YYEEEE come from the germline V gene. The CDR3 spans 14 residues. In nucleotides, the CDR3 is TGTGCCAGCACCGGGACCCTATCCCCGGATGGCTACACCTTC. This translates into CASTGTLSPDGYTF.

In its sample, this clonotype was seen a few times. The rearrangement uses TRBV18 and TRBJ1-1; possibly TRBD1 for D (6 bases). The CDR3 has 13 amino acids. Looked up from germline, CDR1 is KGHSH and CDR2 is LQKENI. V gave up 10 bases and J gave up 3 bases, with 15 bases separating them. CDR3 DNA: TGTGCCACCAGGGTAGGGGGAGACACTGAAGCTTTCTTT. Translating gives CATRVGGDTEAFF.

This clonotype was detected ten times or more. The genes are TRBV3-1 and TRBJ2-2, with a tentative D call TRBD1 (6 bases). This CDR3 is 14 amino acids long. Looked up from germline, CDR1 is LGHDT and CDR2 is YNNKEL (reference sequence). V lost 3 bases, J lost 4 bases, and 9 bases lay in between. CDR3 nucleotide sequence: TGTGCCAGCAGCCACAGGACAGCCACCGGGGAGCTGTTTTTT. This sequence encodes CASSHRTATGELFF.

This clonotype was found many times. This sequence joins TRBV11-3 and TRBJ2-2; a weak D match, TRBD2 (5 bases). Trimming cost V 5 bases and J 4 bases, with 17 bases left between them. CDR1 is SGHNT, CDR2 YENEEA, per germline. The CDR3 length is 16 residues. The DNA of the CDR3 is TGTGCCAGCAGCGAGCGGCCGGGAACTATCACCGGGGAGCTGTTTTTT. Residues: CASSERPGTITGELFF.

This clonotype has ten or more counts. This chain links TRBV5-6 with TRBJ2-1, with a possible D match to TRBD1 (6 bases). The CDR3 is made up of 15 amino acids. V was pared by 4 bases and J by 8 bases, with 19 bases between. Per the germline V gene, CDR1 is SGHDT and CDR2 is YYEEEE. The CDR3 loop reads CASSPRQASNDEQFF. The DNA for the CDR3 is TGTGCCAGCAGCCCGAGACAGGCCTCTAACGATGAGCAGTTCTTC.

The table lists this clonotype with many counts. This sequence joins TRBV5-1 and TRBJ1-1, with 9 nucleotides matching TRBD1. Trimming removed 5 bases from V and 4 bases from J; junction bases left unmatched: 9. CDR1 SGHRS and CDR2 YFSETQ come from the germline V gene. The CDR3 extends over 15 amino acids. CDR3 sequence reads: CASRGQGNLGTEAFF. The CDR3 bases are TGCGCCAGCAGGGGACAGGGAAATCTAGGCACTGAAGCTTTCTTT.

The chain has TRBV7-8 and TRBJ2-2; 8 nucleotides agree with TRBD1. CDR1 SGHVS and CDR2 FQNEAQ come from the germline V gene. V lost 0 bases and J lost 6; bases outside the gene matches: 6. The CDR3 extends over 16 amino acids. This chain's CDR3 is CASSLAAGGVPGELFF. DNA of the CDR3: TGTGCCAGCAGCTTAGCAGCAGGGGGCGTACCCGGGGAGCTGTTTTTT.

This clonotype was recorded many times. The CDR3 nucleotides are TGCAGTGCTAGAGGCGCGCCTGGACAGGGGGTACGGGAGCAGTACTTC. Its translation: CSARGAPGQGVREQYF. The genes are TRBV20-1 and TRBJ2-7; 10 bases match TRBD1. CDR3 length: 16 amino acids. V was pared by 1 base and J by 7 bases, with 13 bases of the junction left unmatched. Germline CDR1 reads DFQATT; CDR2 reads SNEGSKA (reference sequence).

CDR3 loop: CASSSFGGVSYNEQFF. In DNA form, the CDR3 reads TGTGCCAGCAGCTCATTCGGGGGGGTCTCCTACAATGAGCAGTTCTTC. The J gene is TRBJ2-1, the V gene TRBV7-9; 8 bases agree with TRBD2. V was clipped by 4 bases and J by 0 bases; unmatched bases: 5. Germline CDR1 and CDR2: SEHNR and FQNEAQ (reference sequence). CDR3 length: 16 amino acids.

This clonotype was detected ten times or more. The chain uses TRBV19 and TRBJ1-5, with D maybe TRBD1 (5 bases). The CDR3 extends over 18 amino acids. CDR1 and CDR2 from the germline V gene are LNHDA and SQIVND (reference sequence). Trimming took off 6 bases at V and 2 bases at J, with 23 bases between the two ends. DNA of the CDR3: TGTGCCAGTAGACATGGGGCCCCAGGGCGTATGGGCAATCAGCCCCAGCATTTT. This sequence encodes CASRHGAPGRMGNQPQHF.